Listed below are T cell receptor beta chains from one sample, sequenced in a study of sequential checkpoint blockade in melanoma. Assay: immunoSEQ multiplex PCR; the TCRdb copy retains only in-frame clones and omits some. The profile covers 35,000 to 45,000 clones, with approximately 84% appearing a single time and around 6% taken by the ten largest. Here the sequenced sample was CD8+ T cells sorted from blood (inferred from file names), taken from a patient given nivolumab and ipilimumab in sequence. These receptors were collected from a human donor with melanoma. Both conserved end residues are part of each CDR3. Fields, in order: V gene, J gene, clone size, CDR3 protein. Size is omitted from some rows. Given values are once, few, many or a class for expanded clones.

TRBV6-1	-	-	CASSDAGLPPYEQYF
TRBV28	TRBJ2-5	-	CASNGMTSQETQYF
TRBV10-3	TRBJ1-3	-	CAISEDNSGNTIYF
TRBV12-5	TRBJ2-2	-	CASGVRGLLDTGELFF
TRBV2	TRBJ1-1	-	CGQHMQGTEAFF
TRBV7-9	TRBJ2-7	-	CASSLWDKGTYEQYF
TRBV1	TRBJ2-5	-	CTSSQLSSSGRVAQETQYF
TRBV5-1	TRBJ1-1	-	CASSFSGPWTEAFF
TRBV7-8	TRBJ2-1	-	CASSLAGLAEFF
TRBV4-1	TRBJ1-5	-	CASSQVVRGTQPQHF
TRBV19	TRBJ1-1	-	CASSIRARVAEAFF
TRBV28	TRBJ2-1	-	CASSFLRSSYNEQFF
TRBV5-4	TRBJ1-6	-	CASSYGQTHSPLHF
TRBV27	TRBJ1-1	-	CASSLTGVNTEAFF
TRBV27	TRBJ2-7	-	CASSLFGSGAYEQYF
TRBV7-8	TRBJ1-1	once	CASSLVIATVGEAFF
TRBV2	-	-	CASSGTGGPEQYF
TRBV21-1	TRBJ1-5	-	CASSNRDRDQPQHF
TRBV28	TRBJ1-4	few	CASRRTEVEKLFF
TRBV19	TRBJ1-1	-	CASSPTGYTEAFF
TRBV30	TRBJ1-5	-	CAWSVSGQPQHF
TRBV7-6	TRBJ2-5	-	CASSIGTANLEQYF
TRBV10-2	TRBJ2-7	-	CASSEQTSGWTEQYF
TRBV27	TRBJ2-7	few	CASSTLRVSEQYF
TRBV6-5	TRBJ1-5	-	CASRQEHSNQPQHF
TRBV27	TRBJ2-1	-	CASSAGLAINEQFF
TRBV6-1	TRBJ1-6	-	CASSGGQDNSPLHF
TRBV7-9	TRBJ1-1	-	CASSLDGRGTEAFF
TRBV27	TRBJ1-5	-	CASSYRGSHQPQHF
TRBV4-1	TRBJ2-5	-	CASSQPEAGEVRETQYF
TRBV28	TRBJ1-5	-	CASRLTGGSNQPQHF
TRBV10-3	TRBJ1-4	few	CAISDQWEDEKLFF
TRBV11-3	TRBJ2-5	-	CASSSGQGTGTQYF
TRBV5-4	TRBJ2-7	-	CASSPAPGQGDEQYF
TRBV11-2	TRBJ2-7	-	CASSLGTLQGYEQYF
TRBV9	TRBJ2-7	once	CASSVGGTGGFYEQYF
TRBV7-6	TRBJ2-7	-	CASSQQVTYEQYF
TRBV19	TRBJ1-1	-	CASSETENTEAFF
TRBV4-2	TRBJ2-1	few	CASSQGGVGVEQFF
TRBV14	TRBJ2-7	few	CASSPENSPANYEQYF
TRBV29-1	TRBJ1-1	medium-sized	CSVELLDSYEAFF
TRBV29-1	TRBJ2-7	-	CSARTGDSYEQYF
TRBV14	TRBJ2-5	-	CASSQFNLETQYF
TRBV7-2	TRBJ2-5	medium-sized	CASSLAGGEEETQYF
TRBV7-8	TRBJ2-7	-	CASSSEGQTEPYEQYF
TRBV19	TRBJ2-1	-	CASSMTSGRYNEQFF
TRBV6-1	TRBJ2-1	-	CASSEAIGSGGADEQFF